The clone carrying this T cell receptor beta chain was detected ten times or more. This record comes from a study of CD8 T cells in ankylosing spondylitis. TCRdb called the 5' RACE reads again in MiXCR, with one record for every CDR3 protein. In the table there are over 75,000 distinct CDR3 sequences, about 8.8% of which are singletons. The CDR3 has 12 residues. Germline values: CDR1 SGHAT, CDR2 FQNNGV. Deletions cut 0 bases from V and 4 bases from J, with 3 bases between. Sequences were obtained from blood, either unsorted or a sorted T cell fraction (not recorded which). The rearrangement links TRBV11-2 to TRBJ2-5; D is ambiguous. The receptor was isolated from a male donor with ankylosing spondylitis or in good health (not recorded which). This CDR3 reads CASSLDRETQYF. The CDR3 DNA reads as TGTGCCAGCAGCTTAGATCGAGAGACCCAGTACTTC.